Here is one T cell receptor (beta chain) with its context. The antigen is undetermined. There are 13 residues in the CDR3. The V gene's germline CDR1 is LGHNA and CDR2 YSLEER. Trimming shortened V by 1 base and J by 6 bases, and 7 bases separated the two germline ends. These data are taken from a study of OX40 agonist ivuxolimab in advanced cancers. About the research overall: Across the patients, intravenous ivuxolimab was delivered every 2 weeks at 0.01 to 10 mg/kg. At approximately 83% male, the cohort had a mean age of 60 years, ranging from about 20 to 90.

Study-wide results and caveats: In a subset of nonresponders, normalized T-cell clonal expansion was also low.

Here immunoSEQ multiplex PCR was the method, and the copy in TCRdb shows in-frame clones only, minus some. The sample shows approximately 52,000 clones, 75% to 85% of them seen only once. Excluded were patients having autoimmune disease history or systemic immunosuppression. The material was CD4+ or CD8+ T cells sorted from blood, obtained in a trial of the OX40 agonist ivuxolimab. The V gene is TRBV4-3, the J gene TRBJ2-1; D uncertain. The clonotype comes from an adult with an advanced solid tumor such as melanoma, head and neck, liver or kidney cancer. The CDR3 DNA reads TGCGCCAGCAGCCAAGGACATATCAATGAGCAGTTCTTC. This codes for CASSQGHINEQFF.